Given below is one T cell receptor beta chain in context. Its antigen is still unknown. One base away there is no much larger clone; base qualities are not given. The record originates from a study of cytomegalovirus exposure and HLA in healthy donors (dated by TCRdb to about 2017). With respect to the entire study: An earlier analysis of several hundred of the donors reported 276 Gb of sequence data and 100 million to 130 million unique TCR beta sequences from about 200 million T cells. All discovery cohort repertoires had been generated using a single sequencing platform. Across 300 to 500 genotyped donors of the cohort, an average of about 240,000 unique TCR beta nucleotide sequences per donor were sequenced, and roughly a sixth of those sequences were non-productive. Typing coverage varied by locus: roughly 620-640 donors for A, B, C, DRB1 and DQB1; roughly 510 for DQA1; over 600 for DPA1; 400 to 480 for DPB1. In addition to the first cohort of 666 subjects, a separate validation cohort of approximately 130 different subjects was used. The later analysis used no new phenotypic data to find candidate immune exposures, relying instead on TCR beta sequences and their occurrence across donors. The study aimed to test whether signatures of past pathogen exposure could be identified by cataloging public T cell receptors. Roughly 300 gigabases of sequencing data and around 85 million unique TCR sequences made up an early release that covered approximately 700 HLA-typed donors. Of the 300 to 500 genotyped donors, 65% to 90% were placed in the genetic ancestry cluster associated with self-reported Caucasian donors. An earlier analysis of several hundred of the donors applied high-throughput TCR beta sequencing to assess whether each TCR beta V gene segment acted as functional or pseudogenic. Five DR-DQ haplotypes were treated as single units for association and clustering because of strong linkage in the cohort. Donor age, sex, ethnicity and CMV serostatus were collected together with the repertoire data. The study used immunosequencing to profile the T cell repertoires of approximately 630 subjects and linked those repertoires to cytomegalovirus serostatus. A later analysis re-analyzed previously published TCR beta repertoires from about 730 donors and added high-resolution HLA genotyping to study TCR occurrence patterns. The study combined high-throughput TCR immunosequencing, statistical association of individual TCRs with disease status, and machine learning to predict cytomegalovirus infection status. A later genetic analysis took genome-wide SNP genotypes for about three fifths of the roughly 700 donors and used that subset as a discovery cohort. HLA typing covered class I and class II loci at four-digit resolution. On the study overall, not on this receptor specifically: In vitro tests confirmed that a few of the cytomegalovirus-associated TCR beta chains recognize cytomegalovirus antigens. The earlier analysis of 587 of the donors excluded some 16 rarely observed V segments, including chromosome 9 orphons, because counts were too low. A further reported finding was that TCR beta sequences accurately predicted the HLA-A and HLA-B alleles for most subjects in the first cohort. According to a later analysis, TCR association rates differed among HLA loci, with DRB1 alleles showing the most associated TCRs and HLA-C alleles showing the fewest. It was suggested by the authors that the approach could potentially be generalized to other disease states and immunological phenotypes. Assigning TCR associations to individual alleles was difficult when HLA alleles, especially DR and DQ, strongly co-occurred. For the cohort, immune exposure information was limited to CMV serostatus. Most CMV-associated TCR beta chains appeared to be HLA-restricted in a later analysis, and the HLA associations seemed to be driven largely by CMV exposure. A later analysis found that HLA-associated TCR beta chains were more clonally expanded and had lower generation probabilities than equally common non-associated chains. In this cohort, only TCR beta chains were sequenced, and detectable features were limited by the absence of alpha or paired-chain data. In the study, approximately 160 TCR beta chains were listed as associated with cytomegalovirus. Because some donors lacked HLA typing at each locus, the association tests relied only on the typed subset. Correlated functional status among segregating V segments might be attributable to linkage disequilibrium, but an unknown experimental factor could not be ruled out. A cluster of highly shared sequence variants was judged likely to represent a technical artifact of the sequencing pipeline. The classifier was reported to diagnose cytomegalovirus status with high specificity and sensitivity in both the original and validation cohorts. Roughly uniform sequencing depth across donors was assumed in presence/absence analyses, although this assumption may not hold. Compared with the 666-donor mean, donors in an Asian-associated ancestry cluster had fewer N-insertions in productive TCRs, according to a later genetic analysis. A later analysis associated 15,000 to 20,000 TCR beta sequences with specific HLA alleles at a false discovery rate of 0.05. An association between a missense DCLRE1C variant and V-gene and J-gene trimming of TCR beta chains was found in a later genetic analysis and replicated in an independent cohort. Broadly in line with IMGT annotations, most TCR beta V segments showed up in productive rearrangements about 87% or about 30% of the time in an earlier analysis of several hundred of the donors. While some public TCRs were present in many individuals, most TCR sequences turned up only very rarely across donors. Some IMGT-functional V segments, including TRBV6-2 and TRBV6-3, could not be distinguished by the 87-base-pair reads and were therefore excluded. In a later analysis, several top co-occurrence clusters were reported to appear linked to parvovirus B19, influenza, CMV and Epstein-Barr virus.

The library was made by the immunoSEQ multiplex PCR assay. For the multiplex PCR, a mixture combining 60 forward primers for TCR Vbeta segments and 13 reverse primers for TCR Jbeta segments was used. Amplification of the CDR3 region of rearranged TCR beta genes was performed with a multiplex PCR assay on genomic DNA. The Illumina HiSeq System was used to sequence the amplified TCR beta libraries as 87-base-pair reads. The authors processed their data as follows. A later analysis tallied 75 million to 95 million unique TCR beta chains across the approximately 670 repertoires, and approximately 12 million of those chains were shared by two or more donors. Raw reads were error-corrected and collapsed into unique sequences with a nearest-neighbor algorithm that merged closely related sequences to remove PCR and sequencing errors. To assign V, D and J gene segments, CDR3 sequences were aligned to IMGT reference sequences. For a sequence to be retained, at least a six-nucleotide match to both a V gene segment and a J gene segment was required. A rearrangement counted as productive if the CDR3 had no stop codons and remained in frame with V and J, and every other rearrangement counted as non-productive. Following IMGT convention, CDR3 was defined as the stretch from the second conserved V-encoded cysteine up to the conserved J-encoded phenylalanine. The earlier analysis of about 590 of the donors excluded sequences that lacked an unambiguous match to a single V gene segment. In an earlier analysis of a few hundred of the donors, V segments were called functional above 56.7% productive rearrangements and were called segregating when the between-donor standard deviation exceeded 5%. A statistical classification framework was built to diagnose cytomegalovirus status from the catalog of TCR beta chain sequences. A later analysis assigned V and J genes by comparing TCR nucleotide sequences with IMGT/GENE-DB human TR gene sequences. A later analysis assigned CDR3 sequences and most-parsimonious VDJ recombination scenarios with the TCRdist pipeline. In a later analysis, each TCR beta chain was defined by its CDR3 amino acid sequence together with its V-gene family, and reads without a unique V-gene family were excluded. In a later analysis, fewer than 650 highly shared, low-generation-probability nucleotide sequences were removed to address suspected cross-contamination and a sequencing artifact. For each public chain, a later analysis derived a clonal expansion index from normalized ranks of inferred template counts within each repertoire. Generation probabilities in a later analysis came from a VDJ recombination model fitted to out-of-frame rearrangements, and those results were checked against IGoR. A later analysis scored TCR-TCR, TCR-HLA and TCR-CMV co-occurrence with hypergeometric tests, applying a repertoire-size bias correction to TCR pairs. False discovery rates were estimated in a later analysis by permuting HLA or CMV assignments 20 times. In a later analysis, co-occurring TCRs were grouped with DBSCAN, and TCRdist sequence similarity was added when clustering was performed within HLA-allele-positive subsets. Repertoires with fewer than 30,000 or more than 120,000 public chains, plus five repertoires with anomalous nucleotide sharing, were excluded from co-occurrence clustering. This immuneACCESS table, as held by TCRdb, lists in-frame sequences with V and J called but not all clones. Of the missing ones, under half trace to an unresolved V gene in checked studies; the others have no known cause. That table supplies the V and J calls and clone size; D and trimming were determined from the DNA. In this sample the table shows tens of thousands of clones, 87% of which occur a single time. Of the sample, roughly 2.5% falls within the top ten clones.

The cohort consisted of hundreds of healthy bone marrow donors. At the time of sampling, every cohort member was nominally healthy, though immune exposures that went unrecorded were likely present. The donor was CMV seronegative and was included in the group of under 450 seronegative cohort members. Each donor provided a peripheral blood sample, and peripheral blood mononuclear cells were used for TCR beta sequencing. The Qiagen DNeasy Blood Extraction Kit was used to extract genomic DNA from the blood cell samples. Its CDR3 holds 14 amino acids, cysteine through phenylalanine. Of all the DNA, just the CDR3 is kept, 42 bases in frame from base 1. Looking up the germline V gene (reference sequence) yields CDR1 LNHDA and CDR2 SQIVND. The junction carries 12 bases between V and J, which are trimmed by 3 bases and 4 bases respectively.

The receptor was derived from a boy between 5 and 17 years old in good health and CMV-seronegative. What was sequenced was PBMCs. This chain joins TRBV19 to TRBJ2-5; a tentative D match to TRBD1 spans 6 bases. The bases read TGTGCCAGTAGTATTGGACAGTCAAGAGAGACCCAGTACTTC. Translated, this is CASSIGQSRETQYF.